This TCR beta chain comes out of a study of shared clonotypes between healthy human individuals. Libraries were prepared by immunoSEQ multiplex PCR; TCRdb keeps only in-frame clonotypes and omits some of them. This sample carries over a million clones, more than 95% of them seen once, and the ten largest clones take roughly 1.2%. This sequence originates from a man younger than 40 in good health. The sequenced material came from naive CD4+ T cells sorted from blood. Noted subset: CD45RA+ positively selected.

CDR3 sequence (DNA): TGTGCCAGCAGTTCAGCGGCATACCAAGAGACCCAGTACTTC. It codes for CASSSAAYQETQYF. The chain combines TRBV2 with TRBJ2-5; the D gene is possibly TRBD2 (5 bases). The germline V gene has CDR1 SNHLY and CDR2 FYNNEI. This CDR3 comprises 14 residues. V was trimmed by 5 bases and J by 0 bases, leaving 10 bases between them. The complete variable domain, with remaining parts taken from reference TRBV2 and TRBJ2-5, reads EPEVTQTPSHQVTQMGQEVILRCVPISNHLYFYWYRQILGQKVEFLVSFYNNEISEKSEIFDDQFSVERPDGSNFTLKIRSTKLEDSAMYFCASSSAAYQETQYFGPGTRLLVL.